Below are 31 T cell receptor beta chains sequenced from a single sample in a study of control samples from healthy donors and cancer patients. The table came from immunoSEQ multiplex PCR; TCRdb's copy has only in-frame clones and leaves some out. The data contain about 130,000 clones, roughly 90% of them singletons. Sequenced sample: blood. The receptor set was obtained from a man between 40 and 49 years old in good health.

The chain recombines TRBV9 with TRBJ2-7; 9 bases align to TRBD1. Germline V gene lookup returns CDR1 SGDLS and CDR2 YYNGEE. The CDR3 has 14 amino acids. Trimming took 3 bases from V and 5 from J; bases not matched to a gene: 6. The CDR3 is CASSAGTGIHEQYF. CDR3 nucleotides: TGTGCCAGCAGCGCCGGGACAGGGATCCACGAGCAGTACTTC.

This clone occurred once. CDR3 in amino acids: CASNLRVDTQYF. For the CDR3, the DNA is TGTGCCAGCAACCTGCGGGTAGATACGCAGTATTTT. The chain links TRBV2 to TRBJ2-3; D may be TRBD2 (5 bases). CDR1 SNHLY and CDR2 FYNNEI come from the germline V gene. CDR3 size: 12 residues. Trimming removed 7 bases at V and 5 bases at J, with 10 bases between.

The rearrangement links TRBV6-5 to TRBJ2-7, with 8 bases fitting TRBD1. V was pared by 10 bases and J by 3 bases, with 8 bases of the junction left unmatched. Germline V lookup: CDR1 MNHEY, CDR2 SVGAGI. There are 13 residues in the CDR3. CDR3: CAIRRTGLYEQYF. The CDR3 nucleotides read TGTGCCATCAGAAGGACAGGGCTCTACGAGCAGTACTTC.

The table lists this clone with a count of one. V usage is TRBV7-6 and J usage is TRBJ2-3; 7 bases are shared with TRBD2. The ends lost 1 base at V and 0 bases at J; junction bases unmatched: 10. From germline, CDR1 is SGHVS and CDR2 FNYEAQ. This CDR3 comprises 18 residues. The CDR3, as DNA: TGTGCCAGCAGCTTAGTGCCCTTTACTAGCGAGAGCACAGATACGCAGTATTTT. Protein: CASSLVPFTSESTDTQYF. Drawing the rest from reference TRBV7-6 and TRBJ2-3, the complete variable domain is GAGVSQSPRYKVTKRGQDVALRCDPISGHVSLYWYRQALGQGPEFLTYFNYEAQQDKSGLPNDRFSAERPEGSISTLTIQRTEQRDSAMYRCASSLVPFTSESTDTQYFGPGTRLTVL.

The rearrangement joins TRBV5-1 to TRBJ2-7; the D is unclear. The CDR3 is 13 amino acids. Trimming removed 1 base from V and 4 bases from J, with 9 bases in between. Germline CDR1 SGHRS, CDR2 YFSETQ. Here the CDR3 reads CASSLLGEYEQYF. The CDR3 DNA is TGCGCCAGCAGCTTGTTAGGAGAATACGAGCAGTACTTC.

The chain combines TRBV6-5 with TRBJ2-7; no reliable D call. V was trimmed by 6 bases and J by 6 bases, leaving 18 bases between them. Germline-derived CDR1 and CDR2 are MNHEY and SVGAGI. The CDR3 is made up of 14 amino acids. CDR3 DNA: TGTGCCAGCAGCGCCTCTAGGGTTCAAGGCGAGCAGTACTTC. This codes for CASSASRVQGEQYF.

The V gene is TRBV7-2, the J gene TRBJ2-1; no clear D. V lost 1 base and J lost 2, with 12 bases in between. CDR1 SGHTA and CDR2 FQGNSA come from the germline V gene. The CDR3 loop spans 16 amino acids. This chain's CDR3 is CASSLGGGNTYNEQFF. The CDR3 DNA is TGTGCCAGCAGCTTAGGAGGTGGAAACACCTACAATGAGCAGTTCTTC.

The chain joins TRBV24-1 to TRBJ2-3; 7 nucleotides agree with TRBD1. Germline V gene lookup returns CDR1 KGHDR and CDR2 SFDVKD. V shed 9 bases and J 2 bases; nucleotides not matched to a gene: 10. There are 15 residues in the CDR3. The CDR3 here is CATSGRGQNTDTQYF. The CDR3, as DNA: TGTGCCACCTCAGGCCGGGGACAGAACACAGATACGCAGTATTTT.

This clone has only a few counts. The J gene is TRBJ1-6, the V gene TRBV6-1; D is ambiguous. CDR3 size: 14 residues. CDR1 is MNHNS, CDR2 SASEGT, per germline. Trimming removed 3 bases from V and 7 bases from J, with 10 bases in between. The CDR3 region is CASSDRLWNSPLHF. The CDR3 nucleotides are TGTGCCAGCAGTGACCGGTTGTGGAATTCACCCCTCCACTTT.

The V gene is TRBV7-6, the J gene TRBJ2-1, with 9 positions matching TRBD1. This CDR3 has 15 amino acids. The germline CDR1 and CDR2 sequences are SGHVS and FNYEAQ. The J segment lost 7 bases and the V segment lost 2 bases, leaving 6 bases of the junction unmatched. The CDR3 DNA follows: TGTGCCAGCAGCTTATTACAGGGGGCAGGTAATGAGCAGTTCTTC. It translates to CASSLLQGAGNEQFF.

The chain has TRBV4-1 and TRBJ1-2; D remains ambiguous. The germline gives CDR1 MGHRA, CDR2 YSYEKL. The CDR3 extends over 14 amino acids. Trimming took 1 base from V and 6 from J, leaving 12 bases between them. CDR3 nucleotides: TGCGCCAGCAGCCAAGTCCGAGGTAGTCATGGCTACACCTTC. It codes for CASSQVRGSHGYTF.

The chain uses TRBV5-4 and TRBJ1-4, with 7 bases aligning to TRBD1. Germline V gives CDR1 SGHNT, CDR2 YYREEE (reference sequence). The CDR3 extends over 14 amino acids. V lost 4 bases, J lost 6 bases, and 6 bases stayed unmatched. The CDR3 loop is CASSATGSHEKLFF. CDR3 in DNA: TGTGCCAGCAGCGCGACAGGGTCGCATGAAAAACTGTTTTTT. Based on the CDR3 plus reference TRBV5-4 and TRBJ1-4, the full variable domain is ETGVTQSPTHLIKTRGQQVTLRCSSQSGHNTVSWYQQALGQGPQFIFQYYREEENGRGNFPPRFSGLQFPNYSSELNVNALELDDSALYLCASSATGSHEKLFFGSGTQLSVL.

This sequence joins TRBV10-3 and TRBJ1-6; D is unclear. CDR3 length: 13 amino acids. Germline V CDR1 and CDR2: ENHRY, SYGVKD. V was clipped by 4 bases and J by 6 bases, with 7 bases between them. The CDR3 loop reads CAISVGVNSPLHF. The CDR3 DNA follows: TGTGCCATCAGTGTCGGTGTTAATTCACCCCTCCACTTT.

Only one count was recorded for this clone. This chain uses TRBV25-1 with TRBJ1-5; D might be TRBD1 (6 bases). Germline V gene lookup returns CDR1 MGHDK and CDR2 SYGVNS. The CDR3 is made up of 14 amino acids. Trimming removed 5 bases at V and 5 bases at J, with 13 bases between. CDR3 amino acids: CASSRGGSYQPQHF. The CDR3 region has the DNA TGTGCCAGCAGTAGAGGGGGGAGTTATCAGCCCCAGCATTTT.

The chain carries TRBV28 and TRBJ1-5; no reliable D call. The CDR3 is 14 amino acids. Between the trimmed V and J ends, which lost 6 bases and 0 bases, there was a span of 9 bases. The germline gives CDR1 MDHEN, CDR2 SYDVKM. This chain's CDR3 is CASSLQDSNQPQHF. The CDR3 bases are TGTGCCAGCAGCCTTCAGGATAGCAATCAGCCCCAGCATTTT.

The chain employs TRBV4-1 and TRBJ1-3; D remains unclear. This CDR3 has 19 amino acids. From germline, CDR1 is MGHRA and CDR2 YSYEKL. The V gene lost 4 bases and the J gene lost 0 bases, with 22 bases spanning the gap. The CDR3 bases are TGCGCCAGCAGCCCGTCCATCACGGGTACGGGCATCTCTGGAAACACCATATATTTT. It translates to CASSPSITGTGISGNTIYF.

The V call is TRBV4-1, the J call TRBJ2-1; D is possibly TRBD2 (6 bases). V was cut by 4 bases and J by 4 bases, with 14 bases left in between. Germline CDR1 reads MGHRA; CDR2 reads YSYEKL. The CDR3 spans 15 residues. Written as DNA, the CDR3 is TGCGCCAGCAGCCGGACTACCCAGGATTACAATGAGCAGTTCTTC. Its translation: CASSRTTQDYNEQFF.

The genes are TRBV7-2 and TRBJ1-6; D possibly corresponds to TRBD1 (5 bases). Germline assignment: CDR1 SGHTA and CDR2 FQGNSA. This CDR3 spans 16 amino acids. V lost 1 base, J lost 7 bases, and 14 bases lay in between. Here the CDR3 reads CASSLGGTLPNSPLHF. For the CDR3, the DNA is TGTGCCAGCAGCTTAGGAGGGACCTTACCCAATTCACCCCTCCACTTT.

The V gene is TRBV5-6, the J gene TRBJ2-3; D uncertain. Trimming pared 4 bases from V and 3 bases from J, leaving 9 bases between. The V gene's germline CDR1 is SGHDT and CDR2 YYEEEE. The CDR3 extends over 13 amino acids. The CDR3 DNA is TGTGCCAGCAGCCGGGTAGGGACAGATACGCAGTATTTT. Protein product: CASSRVGTDTQYF.

J is TRBJ2-5 and V is TRBV7-3; D is ambiguous. The CDR3 spans 13 residues. Trimming pared 1 base from V and 2 bases from J, leaving 5 bases between. Germline V lookup: CDR1 SGHTA, CDR2 FQGTGA. As DNA, the CDR3 is TGTGCCAGCAGCTTAATGGTACAAGAGACCCAGTACTTC. This gives the protein CASSLMVQETQYF.

The chain is built from TRBV6-5 and TRBJ1-1; perhaps TRBD1 as D (6 bases). CDR3 length equals 13 residues. Trimming cost V 0 bases and J 10 bases, with 12 bases left between them. The germline CDR1 and CDR2 sequences are MNHEY and SVGAGI. CDR3 protein: CASSYSGGLRAFF. The CDR3 nucleotides are TGTGCCAGCAGTTACTCGGGGGGGCTGAGAGCTTTCTTT.

This clone occurred a few times. This chain uses TRBV18 with TRBJ1-1, with D tentatively TRBD1 (6 bases). Deletions cut 0 bases from V and 4 bases from J, with 12 bases between. CDR1 is KGHSH, CDR2 LQKENI, per germline. The CDR3 length is 15 residues. This chain's CDR3 is CASSPPQGGGTEAFF. CDR3 DNA: TGTGCCAGCTCACCACCCCAAGGAGGGGGCACTGAAGCTTTCTTT.

This sequence joins TRBV5-1 and TRBJ2-1; maybe TRBD2 (6 bases). V was trimmed by 5 bases and J by 10 bases, leaving 13 bases between them. The CDR3 covers 12 residues. Germline values: CDR1 SGHRS, CDR2 YFSETQ. The CDR3 coding sequence is TGCGCCAGCAGTACGGGACTCCGGGAGCAGTTCTTC. It codes for CASSTGLREQFF.

This rearrangement joins TRBV18 to TRBJ2-2, with D unclear. The V end lost 3 bases, the J end lost 1 base, and 12 bases lay between the germline ends. In germline, CDR1 is KGHSH, CDR2 LQKENI. The CDR3 consists of 16 residues. The CDR3 nucleotides are TGTGCCAGCTCACCGCAGAATGTCGGGAACACCGGGGAGCTGTTTTTT. This encodes CASSPQNVGNTGELFF.

The chain is built from TRBV6-6 and TRBJ1-2; no reliable D call. The V end lost 2 bases, the J end lost 14 bases, and 24 bases lay between the germline ends. This CDR3 has 15 amino acids. CDR1 and CDR2 (germline): MNHNY, SVGAGI (reference sequence). The CDR3 loop is CASSYPGLRTQAETF. The CDR3 nucleotides read TGTGCCAGCAGTTACCCCGGTTTACGGACCCAGGCTGAAACCTTC.

The chain has TRBV18 and TRBJ1-1, with a weak D call TRBD1 (6 bases). The V end lost 2 bases, the J end lost 0 bases, and 7 bases lay between the germline ends. The CDR3 has 14 amino acids. Germline V gene sequence: CDR1 KGHSH, CDR2 LQKENI. This CDR3 reads CASSPGQLNTEAFF. The CDR3 nucleotides are TGTGCCAGCTCACCAGGACAGCTGAACACTGAAGCTTTCTTT.

This chain links TRBV6-1 with TRBJ2-2, with no clear D. The CDR3 consists of 13 residues. Between the trimmed V and J ends, which lost 2 bases and 11 bases, there was a span of 12 bases. Germline assignment: CDR1 MNHNS and CDR2 SASEGT. CDR3 sequence (DNA): TGTGCCAGCAGTGAATTTTGGGAAAGCGAGCTGTTTTTT. Translating gives CASSEFWESELFF.

This rearrangement joins TRBV4-2 to TRBJ2-3, with D perhaps TRBD1 (6 bases). V lost 1 base and J 4 bases, leaving 15 bases between the germline ends. Germline lookup yields CDR1 LGHNA and CDR2 YNFKEQ. CDR3 length: 16 amino acids. The DNA of the CDR3 is TGTGCCAGCAGCCAAGTCCTCCTCAGGGGCCCAGATACGCAGTATTTT. Translation gives CASSQVLLRGPDTQYF.

CDR3 bases: TGCGCCAGCAGCCTCGAGAGCAATCAGCCCCAGCATTTT. Its protein product is CASSLESNQPQHF. V gene TRBV5-1 combines with J gene TRBJ1-5, with unresolved D. The germline gives CDR1 SGHRS, CDR2 YFSETQ. The CDR3 extends over 13 amino acids. The V and J ends lost 4 bases and 1 base respectively, with 6 bases between them.

The rearrangement links TRBV3-1 (or the pseudogene TRBV3-2) to TRBJ2-5, with D perhaps assigned TRBD1 or TRBD2 (6 bases each). The ends were cut back, 8 bases at V and 2 bases at J, with 12 bases in the middle. The CDR3 sequence is 13 residues long. Germline assignment: CDR1 LGHDT and CDR2 YNNKEL (reference sequence). The CDR3 DNA is TGTGCCAGCCGGGGGACAATACAAGAGACCCAGTACTTC. This translates into CASRGTIQETQYF.

The CDR3 loop reads CASSPKTEQYF. The CDR3 DNA reads as TGTGCCAGCAGCCCGAAGACCGAGCAGTACTTC. The chain links TRBV7-9 to TRBJ2-7, with D hard to call. Germline assignment: CDR1 SEHNR and CDR2 FQNEAQ (reference sequence). The length of the CDR3 is 11 residues. Trimming took 5 bases from V and 6 from J, leaving 8 bases between them.